This T cell receptor beta chain was captured by sequencing in a study of T cells expressing NK-cell markers (dated by TCRdb to 2020 to 2022). Notes on the research overall: TCR beta-chain repertoires were profiled in sorted CD3+CD56+NKG2C+, CD3+CD56+NKG2C- and CD3+CD56-NKG2C+ T-cell subsets from several donors. Among the eight sequenced donors, seven were HCMV-seropositive and one was HCMV-seronegative. The study sequenced eight donors, all healthy volunteers chosen at random: three men and five women. The libraries were sequenced on Illumina HiSeq 2000/2500, MiSeq or NextSeq, producing 2 x 150 bp reads. Study-level results and caveats: Whether the expanded NKG2C-expressing T cell clones were specific for HCMV antigens was left unclear. Those dominant clonotypes were again the most abundant among CD3+CD56-NKG2C+ cells in four donors, at about 25-65%. For over five donors, the dominant CD3+CD56+NKG2C+ clonotypes were among the top 10 CD8+ clonotypes and accounted for roughly 1.0-7.5% of CD8+ T cells.

Concerning this clonotype: Its recognized antigen is unknown.

Sequencer: Illumina HiSeq 2000. TCR beta cDNA libraries were made by 5'RACE template switching that added a universal primer site and unique molecular identifiers. Priming for cDNA synthesis came from the TCR beta constant segment, and two successive PCR amplification steps followed. Per the original workflow: Reads were demultiplexed and grouped by UMI with MIGEC, and clonotypes were assembled and quantified with MiTCR. Only TCR cDNA sequences supported by at least two reads were kept to exclude erroneous sequences. The tcR package was used for downstream repertoire analysis, with clonotypes matched between fractions based on CDR3 nucleotide sequence plus V segment. VDJmatch was used to annotate antigen specificity against VDJdb, with one amino acid substitution in CDR3 allowed. Once TCRdb had reprocessed the reads, it stored one entry per CDR3 protein sequence and supplied no DNA. The V and J calls reflect TCRdb's pipeline rather than the authors' work. The table for this sample records roughly 280,000 distinct CDR3 sequences. The top ten clonotypes cover about 0.39% of the sample.

HCMV-specific IgG was detected in serum with a commercial ELISA kit to determine HCMV serostatus. Ficoll density gradient centrifugation was used to isolate peripheral blood mononuclear cells from blood. This clonotype was obtained from a man aged 18 to 35 in good health. Donor details come from another sample of the same person, matched by shared clones. The material sequenced was blood T cells: a sorted CD56 or NKG2C T cell subset, CD4+ or CD8+ T cells, or bulk PBMC T cells (not recorded which).

This receptor has the CDR3 CASSLVLAGSLGETQYF. Rearrangement joined TRBV7-6 to TRBJ2-5; TCRdb returns TRBD2, unconfirmable since there is no DNA. Via the germline V gene, CDR1 is SGHVS and CDR2 FNYEAQ. The CDR3, cysteine through phenylalanine, is 17 amino acids long. No DNA is recorded.